Sequencing of this T cell receptor beta chain was carried out in a study of T cell repertoires in cytomegalovirus infection. V shed 6 bases and J 2 bases; nucleotides not matched to a gene: 16. The CDR3 extends over 20 amino acids. Via MiXCR, TCRdb re-called the reads, giving one row per CDR3 protein. Of some 900,000 distinct CDR3 sequences in the sample, around a third were seen once. This clonotype came up many times. The target antigen is unknown. The receptor was isolated from a human donor in good health (CMV status not recorded). Some clones in this sample may be carry-over from other donors' samples. This sample comprised cultured CD8+ T cells from PBMCs, obtained from culture after CMV antigen stimulation. The J gene is TRBJ2-1, the V gene TRBV12-3 or TRBV12-4; 13 nucleotides line up with TRBD2. The CDR3 bases are TGTGCCAGCAGCTCCCTAGGACTAGCGGGGGCCGAGGGGACCTACAATGAGCAGTTCTTC. As protein: CASSSLGLAGAEGTYNEQFF.